A single sample gave rise to the 26 T cell receptor beta chains below, sequenced in a study of T cell repertoires in cytomegalovirus infection. TCRdb re-analysed the reads in MiXCR, keeping a single row per CDR3 protein. Of approximately 750,000 distinct CDR3 sequences listed, under 40% are singletons. Material: PBMCs. The receptor source for this set is a human donor in good health (CMV status not recorded). Some clones in this sample may be carry-over from other donors' samples.

This chain connects TRBV7-2 to TRBJ2-5, with a weak D call TRBD1 (6 bases). The CDR3 contains 15 residues. Germline V gives CDR1 SGHTA, CDR2 FQGNSA. V dropped 1 base and J dropped 2 bases, with 11 bases sitting between them. CDR3 nucleotides: TGTGCCAGCAGCTTAGACAGGGCCTTTCAAGAGACCCAGTACTTC. It is translated as CASSLDRAFQETQYF.

The chain links TRBV7-3 to TRBJ2-2; no clear D. CDR3 length equals 12 residues. The V end lost 4 bases, the J end lost 6 bases, and 6 bases lay between the germline ends. Germline-derived CDR1 and CDR2 are SGHTA and FQGTGA. The CDR3 loop is CASSSTPGELFF. In nucleotides, the CDR3 is TGTGCCAGCAGCTCAACCCCCGGGGAGCTGTTTTTT.

This clonotype was detected only a few times. The chain combines TRBV18 with TRBJ2-7, with D possibly being TRBD1 or TRBD2 (6 bases each). V was pared by 3 bases and J by 6 bases, with 12 bases between. Germline lookup yields CDR1 KGHSH and CDR2 LQKENI. The CDR3 has 13 amino acids. This CDR3 reads CASSPIKGGEQYF. DNA for the CDR3: TGTGCCAGCTCACCGATTAAGGGGGGCGAGCAGTACTTC.

The chain recombines TRBV12-3 or TRBV12-4 with TRBJ2-7, with TRBD2 identical over 11 bases. The CDR3 spans 17 residues. Trimming took 4 bases from V and 3 from J; bases not matched to a gene: 11. CDR3 protein: CASSSVSWTSGFYEQYF. The CDR3, as DNA: TGTGCCAGCAGTTCCGTATCCTGGACTAGCGGGTTCTACGAGCAGTACTTC.

This clonotype appeared once. The chain combines TRBV6-5 with TRBJ2-7, with D unclear. The V end lost 5 bases, the J end lost 2 bases, and 16 bases lay between the germline ends. There are 15 residues in the CDR3. In germline, CDR1 is MNHEY, CDR2 SVGAGI. The CDR3 DNA is TGTGCCAGCAGTCCCCGGCCAACGCCTACCTACGAGCAGTACTTC. Amino acid sequence: CASSPRPTPTYEQYF.

The chain couples TRBV12-3 or TRBV12-4 to TRBJ1-2; possible D gene TRBD1, 5 bases. Trimming took 6 bases from V and 4 from J, leaving 21 bases between them. This CDR3 has 16 residues. The CDR3 reads CASSSQYRRSGYGYTF. CDR3 DNA: TGTGCCAGCAGCTCCCAATACAGGAGGTCGGGCTATGGCTACACCTTC.

The gene calls are TRBV28 and TRBJ1-1, with TRBD1 as a possible D gene (6 bases). This CDR3 comprises 16 residues. In germline, CDR1 is MDHEN, CDR2 SYDVKM. V lost 2 bases and J 3 bases, leaving 16 bases between the germline ends. The CDR3 DNA sequence: TGTGCCAGCAGTTTACCCGAACAGGGCGGCGACACTGAAGCTTTCTTT. Protein: CASSLPEQGGDTEAFF.

Of note for this clonotype: A clone one base away is much larger, so this may be a read error. This rearrangement joins TRBV7-9 to TRBJ2-7, with 7 bases that match TRBD1. The CDR3 covers 17 residues. The germline V gene has CDR1 SEHNR and CDR2 FQNEAQ (reference sequence). The ends lost 5 bases at V and 2 bases at J; junction bases unmatched: 15. DNA for the CDR3: TGTGCCAGCAGCAAATCCACTCATTCTGACAGGGCCTACGAGCAGTACTTC. Amino acid sequence: CASSKSTHSDRAYEQYF. The whole variable domain, filled in from reference TRBV7-9 and TRBJ2-7, reads DTGVSQNPRHKITKRGQNVTFRCDPISEHNRLYWYRQTLGQGPEFLTYFQNEAQLEKSRLLSDRFSAERPKGSFSTLEIQRTEQGDSAMYLCASSKSTHSDRAYEQYFGPGTRLTVT.

The CDR3 reads CAISETLWDQPQHF. CDR3 coding DNA: TGTGCCATCAGTGAAACCCTATGGGATCAGCCCCAGCATTTT. This chain connects TRBV10-3 to TRBJ1-5; the D is unclear. The germline V gene encodes CDR1 ENHRY and CDR2 SYGVKD. This CDR3 is 14 amino acids long. Between the trimmed V and J ends, which lost 3 bases and 5 bases, there was a span of 11 bases.

The V gene is TRBV5-6, the J gene TRBJ2-7, with TRBD2 matching 7 bases. This CDR3 is built from 17 residues. The V and J ends lost 4 bases and 0 bases, in that order; junction bases with no gene match: 13. Germline CDR1 reads SGHDT; CDR2 reads YYEEEE. The DNA of the CDR3 is TGTGCCAGCAGCAACCGGGTTGGCGCTAGCGGCTCCTACGAGCAGTACTTC. Its protein is CASSNRVGASGSYEQYF.

A few counts support this clonotype. The chain recombines TRBV10-3 with TRBJ1-5, with TRBD1 as a possible D gene (6 bases). The length of the CDR3 is 15 residues. Trimming cost V 3 bases and J 4 bases, with 13 bases left between them. Per germline, CDR1 ENHRY and CDR2 SYGVKD. The CDR3 region is CAISDPNRANQPQHF. CDR3 DNA: TGTGCCATCAGTGACCCCAACAGGGCTAATCAGCCCCAGCATTTT.

This chain uses TRBV27 with TRBJ2-3; TRBD2 aligns across 8 bases. The CDR3 covers 15 residues. The V and J ends lost 0 bases and 4 bases, in that order; junction bases with no gene match: 3. Germline loops: CDR1 MNHEY, CDR2 SMNVEV (reference sequence). CDR3 bases: TGTGCCAGCAGTTTATCGAATAGCGGGGCAGATACGCAGTATTTT. It translates to CASSLSNSGADTQYF.

This clonotype turned up a few times. The chain has TRBV28 and TRBJ2-5; possible D gene TRBD1, 5 bases. Germline V gene sequence: CDR1 MDHEN, CDR2 SYDVKM. Trimming left V 1 base short and J 4 bases short, with 10 bases between. The CDR3 is made up of 14 amino acids. The CDR3 reads CASSLSGRVETQYF. The CDR3 DNA sequence: TGTGCCAGCAGTTTATCAGGCAGGGTAGAGACCCAGTACTTC.

The J gene is TRBJ1-1, the V gene TRBV28, with TRBD1 identical over 7 bases. Germline-derived CDR1 and CDR2 are MDHEN and SYDVKM. This CDR3 contains 11 residues. The trim removed 8 bases at V and 10 bases at J, leaving 7 bases unmatched. The CDR3 sequence is CASGRGLLAFF. CDR3 DNA sequence: TGTGCCAGCGGTAGGGGGCTGCTAGCTTTCTTT. Full variable domain (rest looked up from reference TRBV28 and TRBJ1-1): DVKVTQSSRYLVKRTGEKVFLECVQDMDHENMFWYRQDPGLGLRLIYFSYDVKMKEKGDIPEGYSVSREKKERFSLILESASTNQTSMYLCASGRGLLAFFGQGTRLTVV.

The chain uses TRBV19 and TRBJ1-2, with 11 positions matching TRBD1. CDR1 and CDR2 from the germline V gene are LNHDA and SQIVND (reference sequence). This CDR3 comprises 14 residues. Trimming took 7 bases from V and 6 from J; bases not matched to a gene: 7. The CDR3 nucleotides are TGTGCCAGTAAAACGGGACAGGGGGACCATGGCTACACCTTC. Protein product: CASKTGQGDHGYTF.

This CDR3 reads CASSQEGGGAGTDTQYF. CDR3 sequence (DNA): TGCGCCAGCAGCCAAGAGGGGGGGGGGGCCGGGACAGATACGCAGTATTTT. This chain connects TRBV4-1 to TRBJ2-3, with D perhaps TRBD2 (7 bases). The CDR3 is made up of 17 amino acids. Germline lookup yields CDR1 MGHRA and CDR2 YSYEKL. V was trimmed by 0 bases and J by 3 bases, leaving 16 bases between them.

This clonotype was seen a handful of times. The chain carries TRBV6-5 and TRBJ2-1; D is undetermined. This CDR3 spans 15 amino acids. Trimming removed 5 bases from V and 6 bases from J, with 17 bases in between. Looked up from germline, CDR1 is MNHEY and CDR2 is SVGAGI. The CDR3 coding sequence is TGTGCCAGCAGTAAGATGGGTAAAGCATCCAATGAGCAGTTCTTC. It is translated as CASSKMGKASNEQFF.

This rearrangement joins TRBV12-3 or TRBV12-4 to TRBJ1-6; D call uncertain. The V and J ends lost 5 bases and 7 bases respectively, with 6 bases between them. The length of the CDR3 is 12 residues. CDR3 amino acids: CASSVKNSPLHF. The CDR3 coding sequence is TGTGCCAGCAGTGTTAAGAATTCACCCCTCCACTTT.

This clonotype was counted between two and nine times. The chain carries TRBV12-3 or TRBV12-4 and TRBJ1-1; D is unclear. The CDR3 totals 14 residues. V shed 6 bases and J shed 0 bases, with 11 bases lying between them. CDR3 region: CASRRHELNTEAFF. In nucleotides, the CDR3 is TGTGCCAGCAGACGACACGAATTGAACACTGAAGCTTTCTTT.

The V gene is TRBV14, the J gene TRBJ1-2; D is unresolved. Germline-derived CDR1 and CDR2 are SGHDN and FVKESK. The CDR3 has 15 amino acids. The V gene lost 0 bases and the J gene lost 3 bases, with 11 bases spanning the gap. The CDR3 coding sequence is TGTGCCAGCAGCCAAGATGTCAGGTTTTACTATGGCTACACCTTC. Its translation is CASSQDVRFYYGYTF. The full variable domain, completed using reference TRBV14 and TRBJ1-2, is EAGVTQFPSHSVIEKGQTVTLRCDPISGHDNLYWYRRVMGKEIKFLLHFVKESKQDESGMPNNRFLAERTGGTYSTLKVQPAELEDSGVYFCASSQDVRFYYGYTFGSGTRLTVV.

Notes on this clonotype: No DNA is shown, since the ends of the CDR3 on it are uncertain; the CDR3 is the one TCRdb lists. The chain links TRBV5-4 to TRBJ2-7; the table assigns TRBD1, which was not confirmed against the DNA. CDR1 and CDR2 from the germline V gene are SGHNT and YYREEE (reference sequence). The CDR3 length equals 14 residues, ends included. CDR3: CASSFGAGQREQYF.

About this clonotype itself: This clone may be a read error of a much larger clone one base away. The genes are TRBV7-2 and TRBJ2-7, with 7 nucleotides matching TRBD1. Trimming removed 4 bases from V and 2 bases from J; junction bases left unmatched: 8. Germline V gene lookup returns CDR1 SGHTA and CDR2 FQGNSA. This CDR3 has 15 residues. In DNA form, the CDR3 reads TGTGCCAGCAGCTCCCGACAGGGTTGCCCCTACGAGCAGTACTTC. Translated, it gives CASSSRQGCPYEQYF.

This clonotype was seen only a few times. The chain has TRBV6-6 and TRBJ2-2; no clear D. Germline loops: CDR1 MNHNY, CDR2 SVGAGI (reference sequence). The CDR3 is 14 residues long. Trimming left V 5 bases short and J 1 base short, with 8 bases between. The CDR3 DNA is TGTGCCAGCAGTGTGTGGCAGAACACCGGGGAGCTGTTTTTT. Translation gives CASSVWQNTGELFF.

V gene TRBV12-3 or TRBV12-4 combines with J gene TRBJ2-5, with TRBD2 matching over 9 bases. The CDR3 has 14 residues. The junction had 3 bases not matched to a gene; V was cut back by 3 bases and J by 4 bases. Written as DNA, the CDR3 is TGTGCCAGCAGTTTTACTAGCGGGTTAGAGACCCAGTACTTC. It yields the protein CASSFTSGLETQYF.

The chain combines TRBV29-1 with TRBJ2-3; D might be TRBD1 or TRBD2, each matching 6 bases. The length of the CDR3 is 14 residues. The germline V gene encodes CDR1 SQVTM and CDR2 ANQGSEA. The V and J ends lost 7 bases and 0 bases respectively, with 14 bases between them. The CDR3 sequence: CSGSTGASTDTQYF. The CDR3 coding sequence is TGCAGCGGATCAACGGGGGCCAGCACAGATACGCAGTATTTT.

With regard to this clonotype: An end of the junction does not agree with germline; a read error may underlie this. The chain joins TRBV7-6 to TRBJ2-7; 8 nucleotides line up with TRBD1. The V gene's germline CDR1 is SGHVS and CDR2 FNYEAQ. This CDR3 comprises 13 residues. The CDR3 reads CASSLGPGGEKYF. The CDR3 DNA reads TGTGCCAGCAGCTTAGGGCCAGGGGGCGAGAAGTACTTC.